This entry describes one TCR beta chain. This sample is part of a study of blood T cell repertoires in COVID-19. Germline V gene data show CDR1 as MDHEN and CDR2 as SYDVKM. The CDR3 extends over 13 amino acids. Deletions cut 6 bases from V and 10 bases from J, with 13 bases between. In the original processing: Reference gene primer amplification in the assay estimated nucleated cell counts. Measured with immunoSEQ multiplex PCR; TCRdb has only the in-frame clones, and not every one. The V and J calls and clone size come from that table; D and trimming were worked out from the DNA. The sample contains a few hundred thousand clones, approximately 79% of which appear only once.

Sequenced: PBMCs or T cells enriched from blood (not recorded which). The V gene is TRBV28, the J gene TRBJ1-6; a weak D match, TRBD1 (5 bases). This clonotype was sampled from a man younger than 40 with acute COVID-19. The CDR3 bases are TGTGCCAGCAGATCTGGACACCCATCACCCCTCCACTTT. Its protein is CASRSGHPSPLHF.